The next 24 T cell receptor beta chains were all read from a single sample in a study of glioma-infiltrating T cells after dendritic cell vaccination. The method was immunoSEQ multiplex PCR; TCRdb's version includes in-frame clones alone and lacks a portion of them. The sample lists tens of thousands of clones, 85% seen once, with 8.5% in the top ten. The time point was: after dendritic cell vaccination, including at tumor progression/relapse. Sample: blood, taken after dendritic cell vaccination. Receptor source: a human donor with glioblastoma.

Only a few counts were recorded for this clone. This chain connects TRBV4-3 to TRBJ1-3; 8 nucleotides agree with TRBD1. The V segment lost 5 bases and the J segment 7 bases; nucleotides outside the gene matches: 7. CDR1 LGHNA and CDR2 YSLEER come from the germline V gene. CDR3 length equals 14 residues. Written as DNA, the CDR3 is TGCGCCAGCAGCAAGACAGGGGCCGGCAACACCATATATTTT. It encodes CASSKTGAGNTIYF.

The rearrangement joins TRBV5-8 to TRBJ2-3; D call uncertain. The CDR3 is 15 residues long. V was clipped by 0 bases and J by 3 bases, with 11 bases between them. CDR1 is SGHTS, CDR2 YDEGEE, per germline. Here the CDR3 reads CASSLALVGTDTQYF. CDR3 bases: TGTGCCAGCAGCTTGGCGCTAGTAGGTACAGATACGCAGTATTTT.

The chain links TRBV7-9 to TRBJ1-1, with D uncertain. Germline CDR1 SEHNR, CDR2 FQNEAQ (reference sequence). The CDR3 sequence is 10 residues long. V was cut by 2 bases and J by 8 bases, with 3 bases left in between. CDR3 sequence reads: CASSLQEAFF. In DNA, the CDR3 is TGTGCCAGCAGCTTACAGGAAGCTTTCTTT.

The table lists this clone with a count of one. The rearrangement uses TRBV5-1 and TRBJ2-1; D might be TRBD1 (6 bases). CDR3 length: 15 amino acids. Germline V gives CDR1 SGHRS, CDR2 YFSETQ. Trimming left V 0 bases short and J 5 bases short, with 12 bases between. The CDR3 loop is CASSLVPQGDNEQFF. CDR3 DNA sequence: TGCGCCAGCAGCTTGGTACCACAGGGCGACAATGAGCAGTTCTTC.

The J gene is TRBJ2-4, the V gene TRBV5-4; 9 bases are shared with TRBD2. The CDR3 totals 14 residues. Germline lookup yields CDR1 SGHNT and CDR2 YYREEE (reference sequence). Trimming cost V 0 bases and J 8 bases; bases outside gene matches: 3. CDR3 bases: TGTGCCAGCAGCTTGGGACTAGCGGCGGACATTCAGTACTTC. Its protein product is CASSLGLAADIQYF.

V is TRBV5-5 and J is TRBJ1-5, with 8 bases matching TRBD1. CDR1 and CDR2 (germline): SGHKS, YYEKEE (reference sequence). The CDR3 is made up of 16 amino acids. J was trimmed by 4 bases and V by 0 bases; bases with no gene match: 6. The CDR3 sequence is CASSLAGTGYNQPQHF. The CDR3, as DNA: TGTGCCAGCAGCTTGGCCGGGACAGGCTATAATCAGCCCCAGCATTTT.

This clone was seen more than once but under ten times. The rearrangement uses TRBV7-3 and TRBJ1-1; D is uncertain. Germline CDR1 reads SGHTA; CDR2 reads FQGTGA. The V end was cut by 2 bases, the J end by 3 bases, with 13 bases between. This CDR3 region has 15 residues. CDR3 DNA sequence: TGTGCCAGCAGCTTAGGGCATGGTCTTGACACTGAAGCTTTCTTT. Protein: CASSLGHGLDTEAFF. The full variable domain, with the rest looked up from reference TRBV7-3 and TRBJ1-1, is GAGVSQTPSNKVTEKGKYVELRCDPISGHTALYWYRQSLGQGPEFLIYFQGTGAADDSGLPNDRFFAVRPEGSVSTLKIQRTERGDSAVYLCASSLGHGLDTEAFFGQGTRLTVV.

Written as DNA, the CDR3 is TGCGCCAGCGCGAAGGGGGGGCGCCTCAAGAACACCGGGGAGCTGTTTTTT. Translating gives CASAKGGRLKNTGELFF. V gene TRBV5-1 combines with J gene TRBJ2-2; D might be TRBD2 (7 bases). This CDR3 is built from 17 residues. V shed 7 bases and J shed 1 base, with 20 bases lying between them. Germline CDR1 and CDR2: SGHRS and YFSETQ.

The gene calls are TRBV9 and TRBJ1-2; 10 bases align to TRBD1. Germline loops: CDR1 SGDLS, CDR2 YYNGEE. The CDR3 length is 13 residues. J was trimmed by 6 bases and V by 4 bases; bases with no gene match: 3. CDR3 nucleotide sequence: TGTGCCAGCAGCCCAGGACAGGGGGATGGCTACACCTTC. Residues: CASSPGQGDGYTF.

This chain joins TRBV13 and TRBJ1-3; the D gene is possibly TRBD1 (6 bases). V was cut by 5 bases and J by 0 bases, with 17 bases left in between. Per germline, CDR1 PRHDT and CDR2 FYEKMQ (reference sequence). This CDR3 has 17 residues. The CDR3 here is CASSEALTGISGNTIYF. CDR3 coding DNA: TGTGCCAGCAGCGAGGCCTTGACAGGTATCTCTGGAAACACCATATATTTT.

The V and J genes are TRBV6-5 and TRBJ1-3, with D tentatively TRBD1 (6 bases). With 8 bases removed from V and 2 bases from J, the gap between germline ends came to 16 bases. The CDR3 totals 15 residues. Germline V lookup: CDR1 MNHEY, CDR2 SVGAGI. CDR3: CASGTGPTAGNTIYF. The DNA of the CDR3 is TGTGCCAGCGGCACAGGGCCAACGGCTGGAAACACCATATATTTT.

The chain carries TRBV27 and TRBJ1-2, with TRBD1 matching over 9 bases. The CDR3 covers 13 residues. Germline V gives CDR1 MNHEY, CDR2 SMNVEV (reference sequence). Trimming removed 6 bases from V and 5 bases from J; junction bases left unmatched: 4. The DNA for the CDR3 is TGTGCCAGCAGGAGGACAGGGGCTTATGGCTACACCTTC. Translation: CASRRTGAYGYTF.

The CDR3 DNA reads TGTGCCAGCAACGGACAGGGGTACACTGAAGCTTTCTTT. It is translated as CASNGQGYTEAFF. The chain uses TRBV7-2 and TRBJ1-1, with TRBD1 matching over 9 bases. Germline CDR1 SGHTA, CDR2 FQGNSA. After removal of 7 bases from V and 3 bases from J, the junction contained 3 bases not matched to a gene. The CDR3 totals 13 residues. The full variable domain, completed using reference TRBV7-2 and TRBJ1-1, is GAGVSQSPSNKVTEKGKDVELRCDPISGHTALYWYRQSLGQGLEFLIYFQGNSAPDKSGLPSDRFSAERTGGSVSTLTIQRTQQEDSAVYLCASNGQGYTEAFFGQGTRLTVV.

The J gene is TRBJ2-1, the V gene TRBV6-4; 8 bases line up with TRBD2. V lost 10 bases, J lost 9 bases, and 8 bases stayed unmatched. Germline CDR1 MRHNA, CDR2 SNTAGT. The CDR3 has 12 residues. In DNA form, the CDR3 reads TGTGCCACTTTGTACCGGGGGGGTGAGCAGTTCTTC. The encoded protein is CATLYRGGEQFF.

In DNA, the CDR3 is TGTGCCAGCAGTGAGAGACAGGGGGTGTCCCAGCAGTTCTTC. Amino acids: CASSERQGVSQQFF. The V call is TRBV6-4, the J call TRBJ2-1; 9 bases map to TRBD1. This CDR3 comprises 14 residues. The V and J ends lost 3 bases and 11 bases, in that order; junction bases with no gene match: 8. From germline, CDR1 is MRHNA and CDR2 SNTAGT.

Only a few counts were recorded for this clone. CDR3 region: CASSYTDSNYGYTF. In nucleotides, the CDR3 is TGTGCCAGCAGTTACACCGACAGTAACTATGGCTACACCTTC. V gene TRBV6-6 combines with J gene TRBJ1-2; TRBD1 is a possible D gene (5 bases). The germline CDR1 and CDR2 sequences are MNHNY and SVGAGI (reference sequence). The V end lost 2 bases, the J end lost 1 base, and 8 bases lay between the germline ends. This CDR3 comprises 14 residues.

This sequence joins TRBV30 and TRBJ2-7; a possible D gene is TRBD2 (6 bases). V was shortened by 5 bases and J by 5 bases, with 16 bases between the two germline ends. Germline CDR1 reads GTSNPN; CDR2 reads SVGIG (reference sequence). The CDR3 totals 13 residues. CDR3 sequence reads: CAWANRGTHEQYF. CDR3 DNA sequence: TGTGCCTGGGCAAATCGGGGGACGCACGAGCAGTACTTC.

The rearrangement uses TRBV5-1 and TRBJ1-2; the D gene is possibly TRBD1 (6 bases). V lost 4 bases, J lost 2 bases, and 12 bases lay in between. CDR1 and CDR2 (germline): SGHRS, YFSETQ. The CDR3 is made up of 14 amino acids. CDR3 nucleotide sequence: TGCGCCAGCAGCCAGATAACAGGGAACTATGGCTACACCTTC. This translates into CASSQITGNYGYTF.

The chain carries TRBV4-3 and TRBJ1-1; no definite D call. Trimming took 4 bases from V and 1 from J, leaving 10 bases between them. CDR3 length equals 14 residues. Germline V gene lookup returns CDR1 LGHNA and CDR2 YSLEER. Here the CDR3 reads CASSPITGNTEAFF. The CDR3, as DNA: TGCGCCAGCAGCCCAATCACGGGGAACACTGAAGCTTTCTTT.

V is TRBV7-9 and J is TRBJ2-3; D remains ambiguous. The length of the CDR3 is 11 residues. The germline V and J ends were trimmed by 5 bases and 3 bases, with 3 bases remaining between them. Germline V CDR1 and CDR2: SEHNR, FQNEAQ (reference sequence). CDR3 in amino acids: CASSLTDTQYF. The CDR3 nucleotides read TGTGCCAGCAGCCTTACAGATACGCAGTATTTT.

V is TRBV6-5 and J is TRBJ2-2, with a weak D call TRBD2 (5 bases). This CDR3 region has 15 residues. Germline lookup yields CDR1 MNHEY and CDR2 SVGAGI. The V end was cut by 6 bases, the J end by 0 bases, with 11 bases between. CDR3 bases: TGTGCCAGCAGCAGGCTAGCCTCGAACACCGGGGAGCTGTTTTTT. Its protein product is CASSRLASNTGELFF.

This rearrangement joins TRBV19 to TRBJ2-5; 11 nucleotides agree with TRBD2. The end of the DNA aligns better with TRBJ2-7, so the J call may be wrong. CDR1 is LNHDA, CDR2 SQIVND, per germline (reference sequence). This CDR3 is built from 17 residues. CDR3 DNA sequence: TGTGCCAGTAGCTCTTCCCCGGGACTAGCGGACTCCTACGAGCAGTACTTC. This gives the protein CASSSSPGLADSYEQYF.

This clone was seen only a few times. Here the CDR3 reads CASSPQKNTGELFF. CDR3 bases: TGTGCCAGCAGCCCGCAGAAGAACACCGGGGAGCTGTTTTTT. V is TRBV11-1 and J is TRBJ2-2; D remains unclear. This CDR3 has 14 residues. The germline V gene has CDR1 SGHAT and CDR2 FQDESV (reference sequence). Trimming left V 5 bases short and J 1 base short, with 8 bases between.

This clone was detected only a few times. The chain couples TRBV6-5 to TRBJ1-4; TRBD1 might be the D (5 bases). The V and J ends lost 10 bases and 8 bases respectively, with 11 bases between them. Germline V lookup: CDR1 MNHEY, CDR2 SVGAGI. The CDR3 spans 11 residues. The DNA of the CDR3 is TGTGCCACCTGGGGGGGAGAAAAACTGTTTTTT. Translating gives CATWGGEKLFF.